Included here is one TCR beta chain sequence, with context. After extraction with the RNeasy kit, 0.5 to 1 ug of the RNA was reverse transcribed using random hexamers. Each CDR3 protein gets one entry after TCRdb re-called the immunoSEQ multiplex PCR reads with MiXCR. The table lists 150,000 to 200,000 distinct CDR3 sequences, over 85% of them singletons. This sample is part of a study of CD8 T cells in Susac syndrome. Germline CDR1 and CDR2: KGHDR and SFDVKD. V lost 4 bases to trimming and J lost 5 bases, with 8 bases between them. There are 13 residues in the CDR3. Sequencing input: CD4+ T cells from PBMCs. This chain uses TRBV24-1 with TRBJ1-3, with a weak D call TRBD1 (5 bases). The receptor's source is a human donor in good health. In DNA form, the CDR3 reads TGTGCCACCAGTGACCCGGGGCGAAACACCATATATTTT. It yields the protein CATSDPGRNTIYF.